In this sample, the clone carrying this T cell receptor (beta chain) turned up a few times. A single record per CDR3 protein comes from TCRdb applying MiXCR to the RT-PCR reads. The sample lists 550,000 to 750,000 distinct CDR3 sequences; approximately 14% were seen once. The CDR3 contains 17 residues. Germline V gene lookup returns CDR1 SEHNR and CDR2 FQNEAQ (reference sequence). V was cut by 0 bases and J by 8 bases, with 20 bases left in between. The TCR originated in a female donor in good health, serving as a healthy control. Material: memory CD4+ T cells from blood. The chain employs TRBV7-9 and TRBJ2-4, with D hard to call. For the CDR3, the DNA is TGTGCCAGCAGCTTAGCGCGGTCGTTGGGGAATGGGGACATTCAGTACTTC. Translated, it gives CASSLARSLGNGDIQYF.